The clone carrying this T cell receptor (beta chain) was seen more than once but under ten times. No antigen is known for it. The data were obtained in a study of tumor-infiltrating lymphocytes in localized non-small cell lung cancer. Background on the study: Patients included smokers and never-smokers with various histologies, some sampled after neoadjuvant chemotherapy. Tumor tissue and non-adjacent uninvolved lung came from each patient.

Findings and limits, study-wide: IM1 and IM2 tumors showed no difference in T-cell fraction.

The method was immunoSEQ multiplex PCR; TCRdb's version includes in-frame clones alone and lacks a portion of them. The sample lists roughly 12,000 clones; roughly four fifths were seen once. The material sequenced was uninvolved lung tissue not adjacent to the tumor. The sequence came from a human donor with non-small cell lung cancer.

The CDR3 region has the DNA TGTGCCAGCAGTTCCCTTGGACAGGGCTGGACAGATACGCAGTATTTT. Amino acid sequence: CASSSLGQGWTDTQYF. The gene calls are TRBV5-4 and TRBJ2-3, with 8 bases identical to TRBD1. The CDR3 consists of 16 residues. Germline CDR1 reads SGHNT; CDR2 reads YYREEE (reference sequence). The ends lost 5 bases at V and 3 bases at J; junction bases unmatched: 11.